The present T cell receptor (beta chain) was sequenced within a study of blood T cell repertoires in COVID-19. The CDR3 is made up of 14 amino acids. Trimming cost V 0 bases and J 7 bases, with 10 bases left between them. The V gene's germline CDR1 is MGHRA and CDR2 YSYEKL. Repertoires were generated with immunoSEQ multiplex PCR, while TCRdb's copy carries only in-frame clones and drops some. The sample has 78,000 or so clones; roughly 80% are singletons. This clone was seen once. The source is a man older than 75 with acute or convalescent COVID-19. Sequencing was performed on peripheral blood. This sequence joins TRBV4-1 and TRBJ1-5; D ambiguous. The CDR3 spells CASSQEGGIQPQHF. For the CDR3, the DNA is TGCGCCAGCAGCCAAGAGGGCGGGATCCAGCCCCAGCATTTT.